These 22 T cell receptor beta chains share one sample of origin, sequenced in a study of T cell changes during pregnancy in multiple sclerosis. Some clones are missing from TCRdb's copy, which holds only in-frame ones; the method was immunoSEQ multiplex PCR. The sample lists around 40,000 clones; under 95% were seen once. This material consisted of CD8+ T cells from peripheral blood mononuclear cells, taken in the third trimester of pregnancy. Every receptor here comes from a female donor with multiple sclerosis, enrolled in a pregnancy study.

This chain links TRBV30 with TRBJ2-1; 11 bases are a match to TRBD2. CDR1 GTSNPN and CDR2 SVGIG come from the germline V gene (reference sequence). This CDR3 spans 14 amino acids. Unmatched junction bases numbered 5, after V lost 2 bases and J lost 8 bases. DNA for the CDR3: TGTGCCTGGAGTTTAGCGGGAGGGTTGGATGAGCAGTTCTTC. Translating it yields CAWSLAGGLDEQFF.

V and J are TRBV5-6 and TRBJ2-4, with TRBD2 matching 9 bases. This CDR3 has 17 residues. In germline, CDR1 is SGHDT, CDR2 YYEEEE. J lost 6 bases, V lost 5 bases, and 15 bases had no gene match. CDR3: CASRYYGSGSFVNIQYF. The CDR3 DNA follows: TGTGCCAGCAGGTACTACGGTAGCGGGAGTTTCGTAAACATTCAGTACTTC.

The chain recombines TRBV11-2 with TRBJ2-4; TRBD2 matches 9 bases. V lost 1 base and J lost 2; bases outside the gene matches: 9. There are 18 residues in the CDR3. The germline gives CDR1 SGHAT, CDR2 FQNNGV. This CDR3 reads CASSLGRLAEGTKNIQYF. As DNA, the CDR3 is TGTGCCAGCAGCTTAGGGAGACTAGCGGAGGGGACCAAAAACATTCAGTACTTC.

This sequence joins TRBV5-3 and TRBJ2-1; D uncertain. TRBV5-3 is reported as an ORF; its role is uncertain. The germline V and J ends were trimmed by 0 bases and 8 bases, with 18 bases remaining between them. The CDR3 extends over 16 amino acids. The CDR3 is CARSLGLPLRSHEQFF. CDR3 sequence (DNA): TGTGCCAGAAGCTTGGGTCTACCACTAAGGTCCCATGAGCAGTTCTTC.

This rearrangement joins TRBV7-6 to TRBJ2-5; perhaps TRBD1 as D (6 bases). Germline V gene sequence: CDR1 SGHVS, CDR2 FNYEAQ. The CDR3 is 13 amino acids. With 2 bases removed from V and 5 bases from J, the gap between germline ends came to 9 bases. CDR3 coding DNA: TGTGCCAGCAGCTTAACAGGGCTGGAGACCCAGTACTTC. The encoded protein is CASSLTGLETQYF. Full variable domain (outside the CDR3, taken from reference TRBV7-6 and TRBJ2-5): GAGVSQSPRYKVTKRGQDVALRCDPISGHVSLYWYRQALGQGPEFLTYFNYEAQQDKSGLPNDRFSAERPEGSISTLTIQRTEQRDSAMYRCASSLTGLETQYFGPGTRLLVL.

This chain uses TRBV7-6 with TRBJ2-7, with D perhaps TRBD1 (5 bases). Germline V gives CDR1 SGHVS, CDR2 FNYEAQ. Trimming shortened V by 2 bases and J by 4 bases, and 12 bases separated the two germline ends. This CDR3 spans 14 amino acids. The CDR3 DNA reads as TGTGCCAGCAGCTTACACCAAACAGGATACGAGCAGTACTTC. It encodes CASSLHQTGYEQYF.

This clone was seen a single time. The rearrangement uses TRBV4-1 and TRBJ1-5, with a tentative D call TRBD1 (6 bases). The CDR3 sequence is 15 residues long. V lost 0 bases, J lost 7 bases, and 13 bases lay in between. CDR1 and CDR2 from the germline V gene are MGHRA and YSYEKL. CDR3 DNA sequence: TGCGCCAGCAGCCAAGATAGGGGGTCCGGGCAGCCCCAGCATTTT. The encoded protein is CASSQDRGSGQPQHF.

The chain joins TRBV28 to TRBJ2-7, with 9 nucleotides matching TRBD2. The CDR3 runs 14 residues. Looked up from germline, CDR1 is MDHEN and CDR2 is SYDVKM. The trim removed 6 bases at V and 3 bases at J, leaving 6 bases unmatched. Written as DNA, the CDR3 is TGTGCCAGCAGCATCGCGGGAGGGGGCTACGAGCAGTACTTC. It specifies CASSIAGGGYEQYF.

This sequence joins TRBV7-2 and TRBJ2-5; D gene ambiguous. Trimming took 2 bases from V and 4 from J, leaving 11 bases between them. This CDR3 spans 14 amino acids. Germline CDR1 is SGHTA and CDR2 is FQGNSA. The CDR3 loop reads CASSLWSYSETQYF. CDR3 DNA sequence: TGTGCCAGCAGCTTATGGAGTTACTCAGAGACCCAGTACTTC.

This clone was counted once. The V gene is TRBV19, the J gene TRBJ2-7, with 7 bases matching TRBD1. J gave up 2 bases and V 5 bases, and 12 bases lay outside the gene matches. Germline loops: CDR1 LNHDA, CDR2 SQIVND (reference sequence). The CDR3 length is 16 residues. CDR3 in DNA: TGTGCCAGTAGTGCCGGGACAGCTTTAGGGACCTACGAGCAGTACTTC. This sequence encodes CASSAGTALGTYEQYF.

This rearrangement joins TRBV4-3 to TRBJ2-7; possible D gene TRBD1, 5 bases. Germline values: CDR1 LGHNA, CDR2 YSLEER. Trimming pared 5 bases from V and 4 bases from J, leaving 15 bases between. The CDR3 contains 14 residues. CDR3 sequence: CASSEGALGYEQYF. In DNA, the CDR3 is TGCGCCAGCAGCGAAGGGGCGCTGGGTTACGAGCAGTACTTC.

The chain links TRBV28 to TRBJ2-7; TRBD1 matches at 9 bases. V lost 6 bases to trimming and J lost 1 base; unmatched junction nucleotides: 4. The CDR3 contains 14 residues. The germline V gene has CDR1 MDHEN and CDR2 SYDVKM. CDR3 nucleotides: TGTGCCAGCAGGCCACAGGGGGCTTCCTACGAGCAGTACTTC. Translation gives CASRPQGASYEQYF. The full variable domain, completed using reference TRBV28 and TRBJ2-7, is DVKVTQSSRYLVKRTGEKVFLECVQDMDHENMFWYRQDPGLGLRLIYFSYDVKMKEKGDIPEGYSVSREKKERFSLILESASTNQTSMYLCASRPQGASYEQYFGPGTRLTVT.

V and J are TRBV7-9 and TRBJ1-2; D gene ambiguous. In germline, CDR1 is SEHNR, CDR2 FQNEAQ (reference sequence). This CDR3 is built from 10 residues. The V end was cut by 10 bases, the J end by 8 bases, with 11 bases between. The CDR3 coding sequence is TGTGCCATCGCGGGTTACGGCTACACCTTC. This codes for CAIAGYGYTF.

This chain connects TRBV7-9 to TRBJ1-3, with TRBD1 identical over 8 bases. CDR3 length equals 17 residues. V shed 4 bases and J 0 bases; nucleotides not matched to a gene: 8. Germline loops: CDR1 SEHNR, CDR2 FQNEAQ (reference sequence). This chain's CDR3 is CASSSTDRAYSGNTIYF. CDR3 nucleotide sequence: TGTGCCAGCAGCTCCACGGACAGGGCCTACTCTGGAAACACCATATATTTT. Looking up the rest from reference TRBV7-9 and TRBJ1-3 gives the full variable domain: DTGVSQNPRHKITKRGQNVTFRCDPISEHNRLYWYRQTLGQGPEFLTYFQNEAQLEKSRLLSDRFSAERPKGSFSTLEIQRTEQGDSAMYLCASSSTDRAYSGNTIYFGEGSWLTVV.

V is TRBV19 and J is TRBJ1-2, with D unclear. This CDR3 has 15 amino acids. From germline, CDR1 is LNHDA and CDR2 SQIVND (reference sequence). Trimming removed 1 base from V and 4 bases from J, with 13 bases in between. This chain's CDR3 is CASSIVAGTFYGYTF. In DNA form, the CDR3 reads TGTGCCAGTAGTATAGTGGCAGGAACCTTCTATGGCTACACCTTC.

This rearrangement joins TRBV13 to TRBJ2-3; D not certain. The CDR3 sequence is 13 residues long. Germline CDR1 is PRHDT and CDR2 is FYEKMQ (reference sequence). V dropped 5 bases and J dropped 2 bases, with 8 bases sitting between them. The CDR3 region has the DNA TGTGCCAGCAGCCCGCGCCTCACAGATACGCAGTATTTT. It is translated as CASSPRLTDTQYF.

The CDR3 loop is CASSAGGYNYGYTF. The CDR3 DNA follows: TGTGCCAGTAGCGCAGGGGGCTATAACTATGGCTACACCTTC. The gene calls are TRBV19 and TRBJ1-2, with TRBD1 matching 8 bases. The germline V gene has CDR1 LNHDA and CDR2 SQIVND (reference sequence). V was clipped by 6 bases and J by 1 base; unmatched bases: 4. The CDR3 consists of 14 residues.

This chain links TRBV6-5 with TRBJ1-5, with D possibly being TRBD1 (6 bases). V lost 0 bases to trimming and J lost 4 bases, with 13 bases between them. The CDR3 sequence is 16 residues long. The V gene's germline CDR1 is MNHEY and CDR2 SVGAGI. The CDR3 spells CASSYSRTAPNQPQHF. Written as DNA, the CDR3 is TGTGCCAGCAGTTACTCGAGGACAGCCCCTAATCAGCCCCAGCATTTT.

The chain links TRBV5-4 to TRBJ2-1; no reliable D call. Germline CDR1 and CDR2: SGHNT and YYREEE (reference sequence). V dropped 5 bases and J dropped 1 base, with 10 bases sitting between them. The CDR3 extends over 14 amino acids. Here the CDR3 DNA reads TGTGCCAGCAGTTTAGCTCTTTCCTACAATGAGCAGTTCTTC. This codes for CASSLALSYNEQFF.

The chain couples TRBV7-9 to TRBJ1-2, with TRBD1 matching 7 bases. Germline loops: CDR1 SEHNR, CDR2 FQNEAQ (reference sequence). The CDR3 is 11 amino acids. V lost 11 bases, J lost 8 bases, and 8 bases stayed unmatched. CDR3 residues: CAATGEDGYTF. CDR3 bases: TGTGCCGCTACAGGGGAAGACGGCTACACCTTC.

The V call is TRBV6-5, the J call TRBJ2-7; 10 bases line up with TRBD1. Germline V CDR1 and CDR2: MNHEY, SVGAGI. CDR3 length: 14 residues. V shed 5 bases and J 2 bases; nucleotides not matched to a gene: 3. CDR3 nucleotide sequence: TGTGCCAGCAGTACCGGGACAGGGGCCTACGAGCAGTACTTC. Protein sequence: CASSTGTGAYEQYF.

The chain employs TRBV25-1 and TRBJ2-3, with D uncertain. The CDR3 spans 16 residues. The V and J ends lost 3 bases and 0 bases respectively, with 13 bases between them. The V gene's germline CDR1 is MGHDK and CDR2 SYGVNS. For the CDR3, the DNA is TGTGCCAGCAGTGATCCCCGGAGTGAAAGCACAGATACGCAGTATTTT. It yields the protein CASSDPRSESTDTQYF.